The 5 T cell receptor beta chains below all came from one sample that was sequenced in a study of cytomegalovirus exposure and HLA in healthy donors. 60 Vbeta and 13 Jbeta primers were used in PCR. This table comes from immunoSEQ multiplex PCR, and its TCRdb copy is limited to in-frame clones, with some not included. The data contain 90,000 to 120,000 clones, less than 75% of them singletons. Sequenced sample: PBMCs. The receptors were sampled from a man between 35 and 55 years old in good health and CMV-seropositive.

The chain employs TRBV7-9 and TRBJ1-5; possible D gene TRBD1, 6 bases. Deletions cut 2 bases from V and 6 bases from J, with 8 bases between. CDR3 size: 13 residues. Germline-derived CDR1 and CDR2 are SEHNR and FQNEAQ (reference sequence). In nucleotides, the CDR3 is TGTGCCAGCAGCTTACGAGGGGGTCAGCCCCAGCATTTT. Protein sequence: CASSLRGGQPQHF.

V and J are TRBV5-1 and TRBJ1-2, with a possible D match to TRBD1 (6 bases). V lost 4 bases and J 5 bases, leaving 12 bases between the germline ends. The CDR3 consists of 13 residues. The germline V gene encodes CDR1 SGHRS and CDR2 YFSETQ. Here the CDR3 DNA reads TGCGCCAGCAGCCCCGGACAGATTTATGGCTACACCTTC. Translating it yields CASSPGQIYGYTF.

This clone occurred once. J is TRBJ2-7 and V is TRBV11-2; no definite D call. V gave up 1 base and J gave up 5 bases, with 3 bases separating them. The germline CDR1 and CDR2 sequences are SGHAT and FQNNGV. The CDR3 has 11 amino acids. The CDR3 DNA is TGTGCCAGCAGCTTAGGGCACGAGCAGTACTTC. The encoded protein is CASSLGHEQYF.

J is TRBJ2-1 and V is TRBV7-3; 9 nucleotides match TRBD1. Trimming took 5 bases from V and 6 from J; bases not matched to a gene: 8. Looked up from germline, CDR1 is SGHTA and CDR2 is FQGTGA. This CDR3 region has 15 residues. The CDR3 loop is CASSKPGQGPNEQFF. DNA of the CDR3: TGTGCCAGCAGCAAACCGGGACAGGGACCCAATGAGCAGTTCTTC.

The CDR3 reads CAWSQGQGGYTF. The CDR3 bases are TGTGCCTGGAGCCAGGGGCAGGGTGGCTACACCTTC. The V call is TRBV30, the J call TRBJ1-2; D may be TRBD1 (6 bases). V lost 3 bases, J lost 7 bases, and 12 bases lay in between. From germline, CDR1 is GTSNPN and CDR2 SVGIG (reference sequence). The CDR3 has 12 amino acids. The complete variable domain, with remaining parts taken from reference TRBV30 and TRBJ1-2, reads SQTIHQWPATLVQPVGSPLSLECTVEGTSNPNLYWYRQAAGRGLQLLFYSVGIGQISSEVPQNLSASRPQDRQFILSSKKLLLSDSGFYLCAWSQGQGGYTFGSGTRLTVV.